A selection of T cell receptor beta chains follows, all from one sample in a study of Ad26.COV2.S vaccination and SARS-CoV-2 variants. The assay was immunoSEQ multiplex PCR, and TCRdb's table has in-frame clones only and misses some. The data hold 200,000 to 300,000 clones, with about 83% observed a single time. Sequences were derived from peripheral blood, sampled in a trial of Ad26.COV2.S vaccine versus placebo. The receptors shown here come from a person between 18 and 65 years old who received the Ad26.COV2.S COVID-19 vaccine or a placebo. CDR3s include the opening cysteine and the closing phenylalanine or tryptophan. D genes are given only for firm matches. Only part of the rows carry a size: once, few, many, or a class if the clone is expanded.

cdr3_nt cdr3_aa v_call cdr3_length j_call d_call clone_size
TGTGCCTGGAGTGTACCGACAGGGGGCGGTGAAAAACTGTTTTTT CAWSVPTGGGEKLFF TRBV30 15 TRBJ1-4 TRBD1 -
TGCGCCAGCAGCCAAGTCCTCCGTACCCCCGGGGAGCTGTTTTTT CASSQVLRTPGELFF TRBV4-1 15 TRBJ2-2 - -
TGCGCCAGCAGCTATACCGGGACAGGGGGCTCTGGAAACACCATATATTTT CASSYTGTGGSGNTIYF TRBV5-1 17 TRBJ1-3 TRBD1 -
TGTGCCAGCAGTGAAATAGGGGGGAACCAAGAGACCCAGTACTTC CASSEIGGNQETQYF TRBV6-1 15 TRBJ2-5 - -
TGTGCCAGCAGCCTAGGGGCAGGGAGTAACGAGCAGTACTTC CASSLGAGSNEQYF TRBV7-2 14 TRBJ2-7 - few
TGCGCCAGCAGACCGAAGACAGGGGCAGTCCCCTACGAGCAGTACTTC CASRPKTGAVPYEQYF TRBV5-1 16 TRBJ2-7 TRBD1 -
TGTGCCAGCAGCTTAGCGAGCCAGGGGGCCGCTGGAAACACCATATATTTT CASSLASQGAAGNTIYF TRBV7-2 17 TRBJ1-3 TRBD1 few
TGCGCCAGCAGCCAAGAGATAAGAGGGCTGTATGGCTACACCTTC CASSQEIRGLYGYTF TRBV4-3 15 TRBJ1-2 - -
TGCGCCAGCAGCCAAGATTGGGGGGGACAGGGCTTAGATACGCAGTATTTT CASSQDWGGQGLDTQYF TRBV4-3 17 TRBJ2-3 TRBD1 -
TGCAGTGCTAGACCGATACGAGAGCAGTTCTTC CSARPIREQFF TRBV20-1 11 TRBJ2-1 - -
TGTGCCAGCAGCGTTCGGAGCGGGGGGGCCGAGAGCACAGATACGCAGTATTTT CASSVRSGGAESTDTQYF TRBV9 18 TRBJ2-3 TRBD2 -
TGTGCCAGCTCACCTTCCTTGGGACAGTCGAACACTGAAGCTTTCTTT CASSPSLGQSNTEAFF TRBV18 16 TRBJ1-1 TRBD1 -
TGTGCCAGTAGTATTAGGAGCGGGGGGCCCTACGAGCAGTACTTC CASSIRSGGPYEQYF TRBV19 15 TRBJ2-7 TRBD2 -
TGTGCCAGCAGCATGAGGGACGCCTCGAACACTGAAGCTTTCTTT CASSMRDASNTEAFF TRBV5-4 15 TRBJ1-1 - -
TGCACCAGCAGCCAAGAGCAGGAACAAGAGACCCAGTACTTC CTSSQEQEQETQYF TRBV1 14 TRBJ2-5 - -
TGTGCCAGCAGCCAAAACAGGGGAGATGAGCAGTTCTTC CASSQNRGDEQFF TRBV3-1/TRBV3-2 13 TRBJ2-1 TRBD1 -
TGCGCCAGCAGCCAAGATAGCCAAGGGGACTATGGCTACACCTTC CASSQDSQGDYGYTF TRBV4-1 15 TRBJ1-2 - few
TGTGCCAGCAGCCCCTTAGCCGGGACGGCCTCTAACTATGGCTACACCTTC CASSPLAGTASNYGYTF TRBV9 17 TRBJ1-2 - once
TGTGCCAGCTCACCACCGAGCAGCCTGGCCGCGGGCGAGCAGTACTTC CASSPPSSLAAGEQYF TRBV18 16 TRBJ2-7 - -
TGTGCCAGCAGTCGACAGGGGGCGGGGAACACCGGGGAGCTGTTTTTT CASSRQGAGNTGELFF TRBV27 16 TRBJ2-2 TRBD1 -
TGCGCCAGCAGCTCCCCCCCTGTTTACACTGAAGCTTTCTTT CASSSPPVYTEAFF TRBV4-3 14 TRBJ1-1 - -
TGTGCCAGCAGCCAAGTAGGGGGGAGAACTGAAGCTTTCTTT CASSQVGGRTEAFF TRBV14 14 TRBJ1-1 - -